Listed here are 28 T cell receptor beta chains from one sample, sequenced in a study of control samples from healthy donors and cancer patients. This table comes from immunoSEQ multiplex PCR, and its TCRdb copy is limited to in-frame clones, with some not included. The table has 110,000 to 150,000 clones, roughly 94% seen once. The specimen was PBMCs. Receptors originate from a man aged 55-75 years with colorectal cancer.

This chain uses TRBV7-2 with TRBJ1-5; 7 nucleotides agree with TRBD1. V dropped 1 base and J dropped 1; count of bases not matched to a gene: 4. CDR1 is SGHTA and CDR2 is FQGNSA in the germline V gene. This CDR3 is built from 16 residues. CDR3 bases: TGTGCCAGCAGCTTAGAAGGGGGCCTCAGCAATCAGCCCCAGCATTTT. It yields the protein CASSLEGGLSNQPQHF.

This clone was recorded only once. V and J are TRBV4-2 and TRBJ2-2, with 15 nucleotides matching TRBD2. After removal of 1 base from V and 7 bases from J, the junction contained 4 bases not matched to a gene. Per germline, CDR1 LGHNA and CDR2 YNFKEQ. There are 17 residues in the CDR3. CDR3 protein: CASSQGTSGGVSGELFF. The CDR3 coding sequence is TGTGCCAGCAGCCAAGGGACTAGCGGGGGGGTTAGCGGGGAGCTGTTTTTT.

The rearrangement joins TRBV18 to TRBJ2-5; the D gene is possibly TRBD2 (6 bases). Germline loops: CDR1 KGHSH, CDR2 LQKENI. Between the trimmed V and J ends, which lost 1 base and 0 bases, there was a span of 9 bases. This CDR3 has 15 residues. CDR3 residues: CASSPLRDYQETQYF. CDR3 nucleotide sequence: TGTGCCAGCTCACCACTGAGGGACTACCAAGAGACCCAGTACTTC.

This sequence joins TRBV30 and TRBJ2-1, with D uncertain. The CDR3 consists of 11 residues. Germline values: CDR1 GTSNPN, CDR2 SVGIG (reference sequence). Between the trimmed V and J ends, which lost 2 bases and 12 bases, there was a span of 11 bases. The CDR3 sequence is CAWSPPLGQFF. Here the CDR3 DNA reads TGTGCCTGGAGTCCCCCACTTGGGCAGTTCTTC.

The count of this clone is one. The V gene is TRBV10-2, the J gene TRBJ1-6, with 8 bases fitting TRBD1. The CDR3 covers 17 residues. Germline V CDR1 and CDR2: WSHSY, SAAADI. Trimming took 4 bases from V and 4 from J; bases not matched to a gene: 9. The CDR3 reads CASSVRQGANYNSPLHF. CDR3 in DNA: TGCGCCAGCAGTGTCCGGCAGGGGGCCAATTATAATTCACCCCTCCACTTT.

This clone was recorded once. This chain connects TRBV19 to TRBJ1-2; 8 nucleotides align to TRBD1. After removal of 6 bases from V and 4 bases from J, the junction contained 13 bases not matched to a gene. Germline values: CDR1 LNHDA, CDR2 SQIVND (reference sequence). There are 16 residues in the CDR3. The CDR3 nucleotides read TGTGCCAGTAGCCTCTTGGCAGGGGGCGGTTTCTATGGCTACACCTTC. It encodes CASSLLAGGGFYGYTF.

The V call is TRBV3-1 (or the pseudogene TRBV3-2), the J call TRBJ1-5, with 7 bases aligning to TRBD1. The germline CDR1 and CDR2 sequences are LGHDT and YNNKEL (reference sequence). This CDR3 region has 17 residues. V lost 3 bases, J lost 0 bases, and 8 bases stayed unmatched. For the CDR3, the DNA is TGTGCCAGCAGCCAGGGACAGCCCTCCTATAGCAATCAGCCCCAGCATTTT. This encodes CASSQGQPSYSNQPQHF.

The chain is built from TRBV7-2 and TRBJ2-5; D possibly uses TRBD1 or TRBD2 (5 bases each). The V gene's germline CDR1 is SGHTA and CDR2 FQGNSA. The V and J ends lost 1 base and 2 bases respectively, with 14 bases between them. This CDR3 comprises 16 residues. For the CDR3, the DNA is TGTGCCAGCAGCTTAGGAGGGACGGTGGGTCAAGAGACCCAGTACTTC. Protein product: CASSLGGTVGQETQYF.

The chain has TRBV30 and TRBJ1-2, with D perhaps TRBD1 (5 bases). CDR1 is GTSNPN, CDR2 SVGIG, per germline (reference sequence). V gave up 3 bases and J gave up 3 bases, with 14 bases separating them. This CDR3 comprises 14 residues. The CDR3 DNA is TGTGCCTGGAGAACTACACGGGACTACTATGGCTACACCTTC. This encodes CAWRTTRDYYGYTF.

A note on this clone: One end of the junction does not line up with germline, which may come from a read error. DNA for the CDR3: TGTGCTAGCAGCTCCCGGCGGGATTCACCCCTCCACTTT. Its translation: CASSSRRDSPLHF. V and J are TRBV25-1 and TRBJ1-6; D unresolved. CDR1 MGHDK and CDR2 SYGVNS come from the germline V gene. The CDR3 length is 13 residues.

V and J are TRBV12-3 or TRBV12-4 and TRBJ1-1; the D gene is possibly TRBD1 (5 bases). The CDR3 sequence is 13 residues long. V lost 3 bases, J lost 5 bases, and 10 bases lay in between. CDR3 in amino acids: CASSFSGRTEAFF. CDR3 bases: TGTGCCAGCAGTTTCTCAGGGCGGACTGAAGCTTTCTTT.

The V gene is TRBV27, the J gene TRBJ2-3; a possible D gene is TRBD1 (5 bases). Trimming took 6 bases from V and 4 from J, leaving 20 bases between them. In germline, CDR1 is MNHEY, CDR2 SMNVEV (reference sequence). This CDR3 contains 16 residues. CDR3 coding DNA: TGTGCCAGCAGCCACCTGGGGCTCACAAAGGCAGATACGCAGTATTTT. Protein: CASSHLGLTKADTQYF.

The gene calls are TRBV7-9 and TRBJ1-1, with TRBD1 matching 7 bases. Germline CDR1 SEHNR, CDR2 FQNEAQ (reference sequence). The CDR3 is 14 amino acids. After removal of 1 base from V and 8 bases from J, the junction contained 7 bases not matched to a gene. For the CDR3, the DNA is TGTGCCAGCAGCTTAGGAGCACAGGGGCTAGAAGCTTTCTTT. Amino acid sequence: CASSLGAQGLEAFF.

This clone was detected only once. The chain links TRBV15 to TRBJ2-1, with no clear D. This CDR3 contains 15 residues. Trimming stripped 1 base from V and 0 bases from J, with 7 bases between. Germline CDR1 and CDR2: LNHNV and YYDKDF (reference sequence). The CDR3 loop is CATSRAQSSYNEQFF. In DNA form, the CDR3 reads TGTGCCACCAGCAGAGCTCAGTCCTCCTACAATGAGCAGTTCTTC.

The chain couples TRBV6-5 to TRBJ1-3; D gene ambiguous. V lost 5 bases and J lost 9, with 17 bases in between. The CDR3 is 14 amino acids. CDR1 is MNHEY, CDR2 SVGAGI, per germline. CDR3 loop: CASSTMTWERTIYF. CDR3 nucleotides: TGTGCCAGCAGTACGATGACCTGGGAACGCACCATATATTTT.

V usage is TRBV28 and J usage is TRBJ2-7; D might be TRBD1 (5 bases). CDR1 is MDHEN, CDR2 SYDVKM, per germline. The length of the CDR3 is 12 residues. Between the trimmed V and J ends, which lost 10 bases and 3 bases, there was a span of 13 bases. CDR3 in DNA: TGTGCCACGTACACCAGGGTCTACGAGCAGTACTTC. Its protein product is CATYTRVYEQYF.

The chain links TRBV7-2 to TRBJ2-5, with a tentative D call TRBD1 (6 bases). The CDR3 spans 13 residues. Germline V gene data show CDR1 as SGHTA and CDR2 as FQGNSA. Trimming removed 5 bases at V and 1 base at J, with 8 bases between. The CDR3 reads CASSPTGQETQYF. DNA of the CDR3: TGTGCCAGCAGCCCGACAGGCCAAGAGACCCAGTACTTC.

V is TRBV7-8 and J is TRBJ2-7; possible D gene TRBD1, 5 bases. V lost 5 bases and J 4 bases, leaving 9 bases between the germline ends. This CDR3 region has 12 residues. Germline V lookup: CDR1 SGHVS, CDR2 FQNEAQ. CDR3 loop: CASSRHRYEQYF. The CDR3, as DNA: TGTGCCAGCAGCCGCCACAGGTACGAGCAGTACTTC. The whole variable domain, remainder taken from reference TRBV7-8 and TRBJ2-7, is GAGVSQSPRYKVAKRGQDVALRCDPISGHVSLFWYQQALGQGPEFLTYFQNEAQLDKSGLPSDRFFAERPEGSVSTLKIQRTQQEDSAVYLCASSRHRYEQYFGPGTRLTVT.

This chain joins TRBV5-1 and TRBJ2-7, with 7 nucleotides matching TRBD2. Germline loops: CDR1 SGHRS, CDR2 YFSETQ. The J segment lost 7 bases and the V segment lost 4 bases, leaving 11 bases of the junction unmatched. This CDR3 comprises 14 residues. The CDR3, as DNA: TGCGCCAGCAGCCAGCTCGAACTAGCGCGGGAGCAGTACTTC. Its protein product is CASSQLELAREQYF.

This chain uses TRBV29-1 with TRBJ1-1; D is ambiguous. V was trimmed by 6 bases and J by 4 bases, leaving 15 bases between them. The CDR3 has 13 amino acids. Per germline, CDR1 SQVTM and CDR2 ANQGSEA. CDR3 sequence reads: CSVWTLPVTEAFF. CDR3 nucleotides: TGCAGCGTCTGGACCCTCCCGGTCACTGAAGCTTTCTTT.

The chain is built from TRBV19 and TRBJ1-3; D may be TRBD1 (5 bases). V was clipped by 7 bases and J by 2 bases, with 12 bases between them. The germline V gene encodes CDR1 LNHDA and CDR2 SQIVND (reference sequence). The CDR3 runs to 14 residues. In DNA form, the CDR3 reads TGTGCCAGTACCAGGGCCGTCCCTGGAAACACCATATATTTT. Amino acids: CASTRAVPGNTIYF.

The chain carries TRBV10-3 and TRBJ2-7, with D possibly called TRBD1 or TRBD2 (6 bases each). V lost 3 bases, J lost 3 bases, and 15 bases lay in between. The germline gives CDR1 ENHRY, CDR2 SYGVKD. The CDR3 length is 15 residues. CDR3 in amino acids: CAISDRTGGFYEQYF. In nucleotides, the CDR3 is TGTGCCATCAGTGATAGGACCGGGGGCTTCTACGAGCAGTACTTC.

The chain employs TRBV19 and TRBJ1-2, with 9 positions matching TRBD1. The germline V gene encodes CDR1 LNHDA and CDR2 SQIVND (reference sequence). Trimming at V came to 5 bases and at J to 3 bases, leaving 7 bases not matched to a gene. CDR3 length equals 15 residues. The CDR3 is CASSARTGADYGYTF. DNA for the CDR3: TGTGCCAGTAGTGCTCGGACAGGGGCTGACTATGGCTACACCTTC.

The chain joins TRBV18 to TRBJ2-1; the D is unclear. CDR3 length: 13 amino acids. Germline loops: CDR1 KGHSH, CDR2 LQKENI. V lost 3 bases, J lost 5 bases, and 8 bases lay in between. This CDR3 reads CASSPNGDNEQFF. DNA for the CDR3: TGTGCCAGCTCACCGAACGGAGACAATGAGCAGTTCTTC.

The CDR3 reads CASSQRTSGVGTGELFF. CDR3 coding DNA: TGTGCCAGCAGCCAGAGGACTAGCGGGGTTGGCACCGGGGAGCTGTTTTTT. The chain recombines TRBV14 with TRBJ2-2; TRBD2 aligns across 12 bases. The V and J ends lost 3 bases and 4 bases, in that order; junction bases with no gene match: 6. The CDR3 totals 17 residues. Germline V lookup: CDR1 SGHDN, CDR2 FVKESK.

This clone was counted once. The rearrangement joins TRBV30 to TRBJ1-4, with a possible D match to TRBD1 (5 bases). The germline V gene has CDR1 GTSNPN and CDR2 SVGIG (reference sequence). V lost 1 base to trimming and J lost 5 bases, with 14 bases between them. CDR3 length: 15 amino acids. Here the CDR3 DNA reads TGTGCCTGGAGTGCGAGAGGGAGGGGAAATGAAAAACTGTTTTTT. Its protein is CAWSARGRGNEKLFF.

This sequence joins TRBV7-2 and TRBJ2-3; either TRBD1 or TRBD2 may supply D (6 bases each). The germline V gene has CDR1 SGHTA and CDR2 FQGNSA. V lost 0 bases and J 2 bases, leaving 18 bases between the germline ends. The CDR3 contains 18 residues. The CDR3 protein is CASSLAYWGAGVTDTQYF. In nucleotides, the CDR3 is TGTGCCAGCAGCTTAGCGTACTGGGGGGCCGGGGTCACAGATACGCAGTATTTT.

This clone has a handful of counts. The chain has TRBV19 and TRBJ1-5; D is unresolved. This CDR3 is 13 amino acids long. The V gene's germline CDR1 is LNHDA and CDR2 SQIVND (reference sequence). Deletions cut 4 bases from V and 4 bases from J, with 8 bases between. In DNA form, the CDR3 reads TGTGCCAGTAGTAGCCAGATTAATCAGCCCCAGCATTTT. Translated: CASSSQINQPQHF.